This T cell receptor (beta chain) comes out of a study of blood T cell repertoires in COVID-19. Study-level information: COVID-19 samples, acute and convalescent, were from the United States, Italy and Spain. From T cells, B-cell-depleted T cells, or PBMCs came the material, which was cDNA or gDNA.

Study processing details: Estimated nucleated cell counts came from reference gene primer amplification. Produced via immunoSEQ multiplex PCR; TCRdb's table is partial and in-frame only. For V, J and clone size, that table is used; D and trimming come from the DNA. The table has about 120,000 clones, over 75% seen once. Between the trimmed V and J ends, which lost 8 bases and 2 bases, there was a span of 15 bases. Germline V gives CDR1 GTSNPN, CDR2 SVGIG (reference sequence). The CDR3 covers 14 residues. Sequenced: peripheral blood. The chain employs TRBV30 and TRBJ2-2; TRBD1 might be the D (5 bases). The TCR comes from a man aged 65 to 85 with active or convalescent COVID-19. The CDR3 DNA reads TGTGCCGGTTCCCCAGGGCATAACACCGGGGAGCTGTTTTTT. Translated, it gives CAGSPGHNTGELFF.